This paragraph covers one T cell receptor (beta chain) sequence. This record belongs to a study of beta chain features in type 1 diabetes. Once sorted, every population was more than 95% pure. The CDR3 has 14 residues. V gave up 2 bases and J gave up 8 bases; unmatched junction bases: 4. Germline V gene lookup returns CDR1 SGHDT and CDR2 YYEEEE. The authors reverse transcribed all of the isolated RNA, so sequencing captured expressed TCRB transcripts. Some clones are missing from TCRdb's copy, which holds only in-frame ones; the method was immunoSEQ multiplex PCR. The top ten clones hold around 2% of a sample with about 38,000 clones, around 64% of them seen once.

The rearrangement links TRBV5-6 to TRBJ1-6, with 7 positions matching TRBD1. The TCR sequence derives from a woman in her 30s in good health. The sequenced material came from Tregs from blood. The CDR3 loop is CASSFTTGYSPLHF. The DNA for the CDR3 is TGTGCCAGCAGCTTTACGACAGGGTATTCACCCCTCCACTTT.